The clone carrying this TCR beta chain occurred once. The antigen remains unidentified. Reverse transcription of about 0.45 to 1 ug RNA was performed with random hexamers. Amplification of TCR beta CDR3 across 54 Vbeta and 13 Jbeta was performed with immunoSEQ multiplex PCR. TCRdb re-called the immunoSEQ multiplex PCR reads through MiXCR, storing one row per CDR3 protein. The table records 150,000 to 160,000 distinct CDR3 sequences, roughly 94% of them present only once. The CDR3 is 12 amino acids. Trimming stripped 0 bases from V and 7 bases from J, with 7 bases between. Germline V gene sequence: CDR1 GTSNPN, CDR2 SVGIG (reference sequence). From blood CD8+ and CD4+ T cells, the TCR beta chain was sequenced. The multiple sclerosis control group was made up of treatment-naive patients with stable or active relapsing-remitting disease. The data were obtained in a study of CD8 T cells in Susac syndrome. General study results and limits: It was acknowledged in the study that its TCR sequencing and HLA analysis involved a relatively small number of individuals.

This chain connects TRBV30 to TRBJ1-5, with D uncertain. The sequencing sample was made of CD8+ T cells from PBMCs. The TCR originated in a human donor with multiple sclerosis. The CDR3 loop reads CAWSVSRQPQHF. In DNA form, the CDR3 reads TGTGCCTGGAGTGTATCGCGCCAGCCCCAGCATTTT.